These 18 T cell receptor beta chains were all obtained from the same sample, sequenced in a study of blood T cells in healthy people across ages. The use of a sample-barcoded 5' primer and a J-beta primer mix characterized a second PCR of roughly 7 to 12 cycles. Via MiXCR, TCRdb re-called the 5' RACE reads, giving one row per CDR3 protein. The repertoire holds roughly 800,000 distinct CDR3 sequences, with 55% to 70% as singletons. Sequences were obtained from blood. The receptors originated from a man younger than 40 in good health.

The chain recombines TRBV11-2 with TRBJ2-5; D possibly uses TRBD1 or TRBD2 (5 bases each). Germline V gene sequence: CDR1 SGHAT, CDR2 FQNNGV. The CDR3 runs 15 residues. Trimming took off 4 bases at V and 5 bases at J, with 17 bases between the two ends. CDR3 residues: CASSSSSSWGETQYF. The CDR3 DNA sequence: TGTGCCAGCAGCTCCTCGAGTTCGTGGGGGGAGACCCAGTACTTC.

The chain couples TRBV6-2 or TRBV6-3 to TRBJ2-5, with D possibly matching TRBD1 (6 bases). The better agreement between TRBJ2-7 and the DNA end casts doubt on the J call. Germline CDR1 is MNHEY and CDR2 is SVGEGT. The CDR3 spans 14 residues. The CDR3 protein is CASSSAGETYEQYF. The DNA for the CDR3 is TGTGCCAGCAGTTCGGCAGGGGAGACGTACGAGCAGTACTTC.

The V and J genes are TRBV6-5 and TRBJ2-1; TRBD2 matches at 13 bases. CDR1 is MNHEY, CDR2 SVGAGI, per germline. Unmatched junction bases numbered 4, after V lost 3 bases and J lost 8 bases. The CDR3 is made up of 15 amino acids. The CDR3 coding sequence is TGTGCCAGCAGTTATAGTACTAGCGGGAGGGATGAGCAGTTCTTC. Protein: CASSYSTSGRDEQFF.

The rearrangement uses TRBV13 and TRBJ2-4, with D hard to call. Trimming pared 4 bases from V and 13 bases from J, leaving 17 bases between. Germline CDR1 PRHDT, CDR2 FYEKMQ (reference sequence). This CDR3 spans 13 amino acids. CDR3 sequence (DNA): TGTGCCAGCAGCTCACTCCTGTTTGGAGAGCAGTACTTC. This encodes CASSSLLFGEQYF.

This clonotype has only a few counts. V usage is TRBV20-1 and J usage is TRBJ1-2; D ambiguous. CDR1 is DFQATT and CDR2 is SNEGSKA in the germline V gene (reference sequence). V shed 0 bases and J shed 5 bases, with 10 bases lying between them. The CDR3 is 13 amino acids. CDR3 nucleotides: TGCAGTGCTAGAGATCTTGCCGGGTATGGCTACACCTTC. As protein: CSARDLAGYGYTF.

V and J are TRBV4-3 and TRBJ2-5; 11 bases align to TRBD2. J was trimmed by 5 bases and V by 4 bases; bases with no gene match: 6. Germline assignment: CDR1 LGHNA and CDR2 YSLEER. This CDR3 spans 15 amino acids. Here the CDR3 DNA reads TGCGCCAGCAGCCCGTCACTAGCGGGAGTTGAGACCCAGTACTTC. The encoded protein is CASSPSLAGVETQYF.

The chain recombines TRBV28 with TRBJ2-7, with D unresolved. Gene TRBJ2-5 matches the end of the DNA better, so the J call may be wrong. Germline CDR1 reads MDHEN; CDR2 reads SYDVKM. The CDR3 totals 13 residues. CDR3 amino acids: CASSLLGVKTQYF. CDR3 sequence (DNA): TGTGCCAGCAGTTTGCTTGGGGTCAAGACCCAGTACTTC.

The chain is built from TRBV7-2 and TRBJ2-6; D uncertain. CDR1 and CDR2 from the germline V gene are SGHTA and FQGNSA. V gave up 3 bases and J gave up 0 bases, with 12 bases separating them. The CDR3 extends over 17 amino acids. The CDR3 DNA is TGTGCCAGCAGCTTCTATCATGGGATCTCTGGGGCCAACGTCCTGACTTTC. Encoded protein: CASSFYHGISGANVLTF.

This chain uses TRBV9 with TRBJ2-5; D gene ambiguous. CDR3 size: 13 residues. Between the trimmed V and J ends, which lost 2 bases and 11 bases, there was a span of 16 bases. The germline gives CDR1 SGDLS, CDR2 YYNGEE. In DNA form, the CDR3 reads TGTGCCAGCAGCGTCGGTACAATGGATGAGCAGTACTTC. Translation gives CASSVGTMDEQYF.

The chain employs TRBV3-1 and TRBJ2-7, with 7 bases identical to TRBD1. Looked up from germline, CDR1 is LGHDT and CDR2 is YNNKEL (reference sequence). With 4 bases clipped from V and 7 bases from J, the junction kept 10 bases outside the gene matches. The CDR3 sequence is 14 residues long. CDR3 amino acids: CASSRPGGMWEQYF. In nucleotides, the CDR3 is TGTGCCAGCAGCCGTCCAGGGGGTATGTGGGAGCAGTACTTC.

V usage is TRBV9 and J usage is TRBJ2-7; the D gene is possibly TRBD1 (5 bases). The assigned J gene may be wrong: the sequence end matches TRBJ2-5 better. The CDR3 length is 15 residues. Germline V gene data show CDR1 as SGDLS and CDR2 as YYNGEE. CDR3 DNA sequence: TGTGCCAGCAGCGCCGAGGAGACAGATCAAGAGACCCAGTACTTC. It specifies CASSAEETDQETQYF.

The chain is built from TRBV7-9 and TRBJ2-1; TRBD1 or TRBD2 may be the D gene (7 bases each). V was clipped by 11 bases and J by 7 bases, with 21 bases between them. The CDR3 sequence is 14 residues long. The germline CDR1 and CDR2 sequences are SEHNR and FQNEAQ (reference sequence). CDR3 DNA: TGTGCCTATCGGGGGGACAGTGTAAAAAATGAGCAGTTCTTC. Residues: CAYRGDSVKNEQFF.

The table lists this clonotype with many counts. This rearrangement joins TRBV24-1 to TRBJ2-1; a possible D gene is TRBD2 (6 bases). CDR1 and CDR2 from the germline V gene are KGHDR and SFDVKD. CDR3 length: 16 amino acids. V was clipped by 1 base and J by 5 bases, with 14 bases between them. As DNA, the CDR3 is TGTGCCACCAGTGATTTAGTGTTCGGGGGAAACAATGAGCAGTTCTTC. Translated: CATSDLVFGGNNEQFF.

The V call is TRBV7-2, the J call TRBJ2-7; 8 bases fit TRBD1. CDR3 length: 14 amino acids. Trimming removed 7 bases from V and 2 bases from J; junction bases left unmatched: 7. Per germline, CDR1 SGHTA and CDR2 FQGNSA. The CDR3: CASTPSRGPYEQYF. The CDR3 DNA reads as TGTGCCAGCACCCCTAGCAGGGGGCCCTACGAGCAGTACTTC.

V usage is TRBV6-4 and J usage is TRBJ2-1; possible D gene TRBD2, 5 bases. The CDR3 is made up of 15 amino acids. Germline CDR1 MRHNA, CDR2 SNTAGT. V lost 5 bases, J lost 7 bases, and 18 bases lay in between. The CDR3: CASSTHEGARNEQFF. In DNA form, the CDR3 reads TGTGCCAGCAGTACTCACGAGGGCGCTCGGAATGAGCAGTTCTTC.

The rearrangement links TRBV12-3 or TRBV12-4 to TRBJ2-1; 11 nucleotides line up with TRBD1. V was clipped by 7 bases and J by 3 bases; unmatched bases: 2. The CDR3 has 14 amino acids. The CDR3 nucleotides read TGTGCCAGCATCGGGACAGGGGGCTACAATGAGCAGTTCTTC. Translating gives CASIGTGGYNEQFF.

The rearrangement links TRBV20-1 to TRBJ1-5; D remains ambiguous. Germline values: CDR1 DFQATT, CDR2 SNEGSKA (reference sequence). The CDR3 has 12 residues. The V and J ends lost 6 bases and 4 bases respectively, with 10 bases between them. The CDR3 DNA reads TGCAGTGCCTCCCGGCGGAATCAGCCCCAGCATTTT. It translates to CSASRRNQPQHF.

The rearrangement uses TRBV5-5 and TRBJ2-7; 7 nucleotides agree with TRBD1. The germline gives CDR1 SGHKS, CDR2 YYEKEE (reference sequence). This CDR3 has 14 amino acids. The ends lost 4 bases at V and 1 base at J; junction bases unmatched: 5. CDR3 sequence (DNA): TGTGCCAGCAGCCAGGGACAGCCTTCCTACGAGCAGTACTTC. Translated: CASSQGQPSYEQYF.